The 20 T cell receptor beta chains below all came from one sample that was sequenced in a study of Ad26.COV2.S vaccination and SARS-CoV-2 variants. Indicated treatment: around 19 received Ad26.COV2.S at low or high dose, single or two shots; about 5 received placebo; per-sample allocation not given. At day 63 after the first vaccine or placebo injection, samples were drawn. Profiling relied on immunoSEQ multiplex PCR, and the TCRdb table lists in-frame clones only, not all of them. The table includes fewer than 500,000 clones, approximately 92% detected once. The sequences come from peripheral blood, collected in a trial of Ad26.COV2.S vaccine versus placebo. The origin of the receptors is a person between 18 and 65 years old who received the Ad26.COV2.S COVID-19 vaccine or a placebo.

This sequence joins TRBV11-1 and TRBJ1-6; D is uncertain. CDR1 is SGHAT and CDR2 is FQDESV in the germline V gene (reference sequence). The CDR3 contains 15 residues. V lost 5 bases and J lost 3, with 11 bases in between. In DNA, the CDR3 is TGTGCCAGCAGCCCCCGCAGCCTCTATAATTCACCCCTCCACTTT. It is translated as CASSPRSLYNSPLHF.

This chain links TRBV27 with TRBJ2-2; no clear D gene. CDR3 size: 18 residues. Trimming shortened V by 3 bases and J by 5 bases, and 22 bases separated the two germline ends. Germline V gives CDR1 MNHEY, CDR2 SMNVEV (reference sequence). CDR3 sequence reads: CASSFMVNSQIRTGELFF. The CDR3 DNA reads as TGTGCCAGCAGTTTTATGGTTAATAGTCAGATCAGGACCGGGGAGCTGTTTTTT.

The chain links TRBV1 to TRBJ2-6; the tabulated D call, TRBD2, remains unverified against the DNA. TRBV1 is flagged as a pseudogene. The CDR3 consists of 19 residues. CDR3 nucleotides: TGCACCAGCAGCCATCCATTAGCGGGAGGGCACTCTGGGGCCAACGTCCTGACTTTC. This sequence encodes CTSSHPLAGGHSGANVLTF.

The genes are TRBV5-4 and TRBJ2-5, with a weak D call TRBD1 (5 bases). Germline V gene sequence: CDR1 SGHNT, CDR2 YYREEE (reference sequence). V was cut by 0 bases and J by 7 bases, with 13 bases left in between. This CDR3 region has 14 residues. CDR3 sequence reads: CASSLGGNRGTQYF. CDR3 in DNA: TGTGCCAGCAGCTTGGGGGGCAATAGAGGGACCCAGTACTTC.

The chain carries TRBV29-1 and TRBJ1-3; D is unresolved. CDR1 and CDR2 (germline): SQVTM, ANQGSEA. Trimming removed 6 bases from V and 4 bases from J, with 19 bases in between. The CDR3 extends over 15 amino acids. The CDR3 is CSVVPSLGGGNTIYF. CDR3 coding DNA: TGCAGCGTCGTCCCTTCCCTCGGAGGGGGAAACACCATATATTTT.

The chain uses TRBV7-9 and TRBJ1-2; the D gene is possibly TRBD1 (5 bases). Germline loops: CDR1 SEHNR, CDR2 FQNEAQ (reference sequence). V lost 3 bases to trimming and J lost 3 bases, with 8 bases between them. CDR3 length equals 13 residues. CDR3 nucleotide sequence: TGTGCCAGCAGCTTGGCGGGGGACTATGGCTACACCTTC. Residues: CASSLAGDYGYTF.

V usage is TRBV15 and J usage is TRBJ1-5; a possible D gene is TRBD1 (6 bases). The V and J ends lost 5 bases and 0 bases respectively, with 11 bases between them. The length of the CDR3 is 15 residues. Looked up from germline, CDR1 is LNHNV and CDR2 is YYDKDF (reference sequence). This chain's CDR3 is CATSPRGSSNQPQHF. In nucleotides, the CDR3 is TGTGCCACCAGCCCAAGGGGGAGTAGCAATCAGCCCCAGCATTTT.

The chain is built from TRBV7-8 and TRBJ2-3; TRBD2 matches 7 bases. The CDR3 runs to 18 residues. Germline CDR1 SGHVS, CDR2 FQNEAQ. The V gene end was trimmed by 5 bases and the J gene end by 0 bases; junction bases not matched to a gene: 14. The CDR3 loop is CASSRSIMRRESTDTQYF. The CDR3 coding sequence is TGTGCCAGCAGCCGTTCGATCATGAGGCGGGAGAGCACAGATACGCAGTATTTT.

V is TRBV10-3 and J is TRBJ1-5; D unresolved. V lost 0 bases and J lost 10, with 7 bases in between. The CDR3 totals 12 residues. Per the germline V gene, CDR1 is ENHRY and CDR2 is SYGVKD. The CDR3 sequence is CAISESAAPQHF. In DNA, the CDR3 is TGTGCCATCAGTGAGTCCGCTGCACCCCAGCATTTT.

The chain is built from TRBV3-1 (or the pseudogene TRBV3-2) and TRBJ2-7; D unclear. Germline V gene sequence: CDR1 LGHDT, CDR2 YNNKEL (reference sequence). V was trimmed by 2 bases and J by 4 bases, leaving 6 bases between them. This CDR3 is 12 amino acids long. The CDR3, as DNA: TGTGCCAGCAGCCAACTCAATTACGAGCAGTACTTC. Amino acids: CASSQLNYEQYF.

The gene calls are TRBV2 and TRBJ1-6, with D possibly TRBD1 on 6 matching bases. CDR1 SNHLY and CDR2 FYNNEI come from the germline V gene. This CDR3 has 13 amino acids. V was clipped by 6 bases and J by 10 bases, with 13 bases between them. The DNA of the CDR3 is TGTGCCAGCAGACGGGAGGGGGAATCACCCCTCCACTTT. Translation gives CASRREGESPLHF.

This chain connects TRBV3-1 (or the pseudogene TRBV3-2) to TRBJ1-6; perhaps TRBD1 as D (6 bases). The CDR3 totals 17 residues. Trimming cost V 4 bases and J 0 bases, with 13 bases left between them. Germline V lookup: CDR1 LGHDT, CDR2 YNNKEL (reference sequence). The CDR3 sequence is CASSLNRVSSYNSPLHF. The CDR3 DNA is TGTGCCAGCAGCCTCAACAGGGTGAGCTCCTATAATTCACCCCTCCACTTT.

This sequence joins TRBV5-6 and TRBJ2-3; D gene ambiguous. The CDR3 contains 14 residues. The V gene lost 0 bases and the J gene lost 5 bases, with 10 bases spanning the gap. Per germline, CDR1 SGHDT and CDR2 YYEEEE. Here the CDR3 DNA reads TGTGCCAGCAGCTTGGGGATTCAAGTAGATACGCAGTATTTT. It specifies CASSLGIQVDTQYF.

The genes are TRBV28 and TRBJ1-1, with D uncertain. V dropped 3 bases and J dropped 1 base, with 3 bases sitting between them. Germline V gene lookup returns CDR1 MDHEN and CDR2 SYDVKM. The CDR3 extends over 12 amino acids. CDR3 residues: CASSFTNTEAFF. In nucleotides, the CDR3 is TGTGCCAGCAGTTTCACGAACACTGAAGCTTTCTTT. The full variable domain, its missing parts supplied by reference TRBV28 and TRBJ1-1, is DVKVTQSSRYLVKRTGEKVFLECVQDMDHENMFWYRQDPGLGLRLIYFSYDVKMKEKGDIPEGYSVSREKKERFSLILESASTNQTSMYLCASSFTNTEAFFGQGTRLTVV.

This clone has more than one count but fewer than ten. V gene TRBV30 combines with J gene TRBJ1-6; 8 bases line up with TRBD1. Unmatched junction bases numbered 5, after V lost 5 bases and J lost 8 bases. The CDR3 is 13 amino acids. Germline CDR1 reads GTSNPN; CDR2 reads SVGIG (reference sequence). The CDR3 here is CAWGQGHHSPLHF. The CDR3 DNA follows: TGTGCCTGGGGACAGGGCCATCATTCACCCCTCCACTTT.

The chain uses TRBV28 and TRBJ1-1, with 7 bases identical to TRBD1. CDR1 is MDHEN and CDR2 is SYDVKM in the germline V gene. V shed 5 bases and J 6 bases; nucleotides not matched to a gene: 12. The CDR3 extends over 15 amino acids. The CDR3 here is CASSETPGTAPEAFF. CDR3 coding DNA: TGTGCCAGCAGTGAAACCCCGGGGACAGCTCCTGAAGCTTTCTTT.

V usage is TRBV19 and J usage is TRBJ1-2; possible D gene TRBD1, 6 bases. With 6 bases removed from V and 4 bases from J, the gap between germline ends came to 15 bases. The CDR3 runs 14 residues. Germline lookup yields CDR1 LNHDA and CDR2 SQIVND (reference sequence). In DNA form, the CDR3 reads TGTGCCAGTAGGATGCCAGGGGATGGCTATGGCTACACCTTC. Its protein is CASRMPGDGYGYTF.

This chain joins TRBV6-2 or TRBV6-3 and TRBJ2-1; D is ambiguous. Germline-derived CDR1 and CDR2 are MNHEY and SVGEGT. The CDR3 is 14 residues long. Trimming stripped 1 base from V and 6 bases from J, with 10 bases between. The CDR3 region has the DNA TGTGCCAGCAGTTACTTCTTGGGTAGCAATGAGCAGTTCTTC. It is translated as CASSYFLGSNEQFF.

The gene calls are TRBV7-3 and TRBJ2-2; D not certain. The CDR3 is 14 residues long. Germline CDR1 reads SGHTA; CDR2 reads FQGTGA. V was trimmed by 6 bases and J by 7 bases, leaving 15 bases between them. In DNA, the CDR3 is TGTGCCAGCAGTAACGAACGTCTAGACGGGGAGCTGTTTTTT. Protein product: CASSNERLDGELFF.

This rearrangement joins TRBV11-3 to TRBJ2-2; D call uncertain. Germline CDR1 SGHNT, CDR2 YENEEA. The CDR3 runs to 16 residues. Trimming shortened V by 3 bases and J by 0 bases, and 11 bases separated the two germline ends. The CDR3 coding sequence is TGTGCCAGCAGCTTGGGCCTGAATCCGAACACCGGGGAGCTGTTTTTT. This sequence encodes CASSLGLNPNTGELFF.